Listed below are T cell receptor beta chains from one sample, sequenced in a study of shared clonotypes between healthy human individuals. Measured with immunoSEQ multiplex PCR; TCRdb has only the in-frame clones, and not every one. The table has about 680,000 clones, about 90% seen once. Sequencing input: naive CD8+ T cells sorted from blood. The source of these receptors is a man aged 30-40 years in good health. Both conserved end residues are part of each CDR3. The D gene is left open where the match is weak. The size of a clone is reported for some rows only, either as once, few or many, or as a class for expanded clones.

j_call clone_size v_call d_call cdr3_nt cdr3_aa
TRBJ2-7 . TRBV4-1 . TGCGCCAGCAGCCAAGATAAGATCCACGAGCAGTACTTC CASSQDKIHEQYF
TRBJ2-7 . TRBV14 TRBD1 TGTGCCAGCTCCACCAGGACAGGGACAATCTACGAGCAGTACTTC CASSTRTGTIYEQYF
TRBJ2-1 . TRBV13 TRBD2 TGTGCCAGCAGCTTAGTGGTACGGAGCGGGAGGTTCTTGAATGAGCAGTTCTTC CASSLVVRSGRFLNEQFF
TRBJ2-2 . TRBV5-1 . TGCGCCAGCAGCTTGGGAGGAACCGGGGAGCTGTTTTTT CASSLGGTGELFF
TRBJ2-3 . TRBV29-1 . TGCAGCGTTGAAGAGTCCGTACCGGATACGCAGTATTTT CSVEESVPDTQYF
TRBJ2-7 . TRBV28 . TGTGCCAGCAGTTTTAACGAGGACTACGAGCAGTACTTC CASSFNEDYEQYF
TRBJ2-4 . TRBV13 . TGTGCCAGCAGCTTAGCCAGGAGCGTATCCAAAAACATTCAGTACTTC CASSLARSVSKNIQYF
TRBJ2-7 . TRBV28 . TGTGCCAGCAGTTATCTAGACGAGCAGTACTTC CASSYLDEQYF
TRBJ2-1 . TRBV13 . TGTGCCAGCAGCTTAGGTGGTGAGCAGTTCTTC CASSLGGEQFF
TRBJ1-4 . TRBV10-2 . TGCGCCAGCAGTGACCTCGAGCCAGGGTTTGCAACTAATGAAAAACTGTTTTTT CASSDLEPGFATNEKLFF
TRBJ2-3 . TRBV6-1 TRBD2 TGTGCCAGTCGACTAGCGGGAGTCGGAGATACGCAGTATTTT CASRLAGVGDTQYF
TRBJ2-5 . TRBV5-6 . TGTGCCAGCAGCTTGGGGATAGGGGTAGGTTTGGAGACCCAGTACTTC CASSLGIGVGLETQYF
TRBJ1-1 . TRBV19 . TGTGCCAGTACCTACTCCAGGGTTGGGCGAACTGAAGCTTTCTTT CASTYSRVGRTEAFF
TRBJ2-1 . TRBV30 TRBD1 TGTGCCTGGAGTGGGACAGGGAATCAAAGGGGCGCCTACAATGAGCAGTTCTTC CAWSGTGNQRGAYNEQFF
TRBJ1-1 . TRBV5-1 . TGCGCCAGCAGCTTAAGAGGGCCCGAGTCGGAAGCTTTCTTT CASSLRGPESEAFF
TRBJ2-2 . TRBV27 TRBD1 TGTGCCAGCAGTTTCTACCGGACAGGGGAAGGAATCGGGGAGCTGTTTTTT CASSFYRTGEGIGELFF
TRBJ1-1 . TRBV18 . TGTGCCAGCTCACCACCGGGGGTTAACACTGAAGCTTTCTTT CASSPPGVNTEAFF
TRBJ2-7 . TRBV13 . TGTGCCAGCAGCTTGGGGTTATACTCCTACGAGCAGTACTTC CASSLGLYSYEQYF
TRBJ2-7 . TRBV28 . TGTGCCAGCAGTTTACTTACTTACGAGCAGTACTTC CASSLLTYEQYF
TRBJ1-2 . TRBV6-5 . TGTGCCAGCAGTTACTCCCCAGGCGTTGCTAACTATGGCTACACCTTC CASSYSPGVANYGYTF
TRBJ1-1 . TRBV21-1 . TGTGCCAGCAGCACCAGGAGGGGAAACACTGAAGCTTTCTTT CASSTRRGNTEAFF
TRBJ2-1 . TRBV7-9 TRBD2 TGTGCCTTCCAACCCGGCGGGGGGTACTACAATGAGCAGTTCTTC CAFQPGGGYYNEQFF
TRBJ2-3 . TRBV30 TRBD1 TGTGCCTGGAGTGCCCAGACAGGGCCGACAGATACGCAGTATTTT CAWSAQTGPTDTQYF
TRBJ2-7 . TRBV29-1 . TGCAGCGTTGAAGATCTCTACGAGCAGTACTTC CSVEDLYEQYF
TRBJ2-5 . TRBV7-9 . TGTGCCAGCAGCTTAGCCTTGGGCTTGCAGACCCAGTACTTC CASSLALGLQTQYF
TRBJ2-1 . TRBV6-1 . TGTGCCAGCAGGGCAAACAATGAGCAGTTCTTC CASRANNEQFF
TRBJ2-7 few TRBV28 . TGTGCCAGCAGTTCTGGTACCTCCTACGAGCAGTACTTC CASSSGTSYEQYF
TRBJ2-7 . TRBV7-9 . TGTGCCAGCAGCCAGACGTCGCTCTACGAGCAGTACTTC CASSQTSLYEQYF
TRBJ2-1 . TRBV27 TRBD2 TGTGCCAGCAGGGGACTAGCACTACTACGCAATGAGCAGTTCTTC CASRGLALLRNEQFF
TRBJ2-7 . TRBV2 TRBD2 TGTGCCAGCAGCGGACTAGCGGGAGGTTCCGAGCAGTACTTC CASSGLAGGSEQYF
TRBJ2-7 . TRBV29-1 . TGCAGCGTTTCTGAGACAGCTTACGAGCAGTACTTC CSVSETAYEQYF
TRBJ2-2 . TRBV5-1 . TGCGCCAGCAGCTTAGCGGACACCACCGGGGAGCTGTTTTTT CASSLADTTGELFF
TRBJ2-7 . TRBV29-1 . TGCAGCGTTGGTGTCTGGGTGACAGCCTACGAGCAGTACTTC CSVGVWVTAYEQYF
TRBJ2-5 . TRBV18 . TGTGCCAGCTCACCAAGTCCCTCTGATATGGGGGAGACCCAGTACTTC CASSPSPSDMGETQYF
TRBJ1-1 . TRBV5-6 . TGTGCCAGCAGCTTGGTTCGGGGTACGGGCACTGAAGCTTTCTTT CASSLVRGTGTEAFF
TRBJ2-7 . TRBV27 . TGTGCCAGCAGAGAGATCGGCTACTCCTACGAGCAGTACTTC CASREIGYSYEQYF
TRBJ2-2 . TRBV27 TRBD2 TGTGCCAGCAGTTTATCCTCCGGGACTAGCGAGGGGGAGCTGTTTTTT CASSLSSGTSEGELFF
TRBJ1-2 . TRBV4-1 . TGCGCCAGCAGCGCTCGCGATAACTATGGCTACACCTTC CASSARDNYGYTF
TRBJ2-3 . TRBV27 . TGTGCCAGCAGTATCTATACTGAAGATACGCAGTATTTT CASSIYTEDTQYF
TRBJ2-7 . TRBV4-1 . TGCGCCAGCAGCCACCTGGACGGAGCCTACGAGCAGTACTTC CASSHLDGAYEQYF
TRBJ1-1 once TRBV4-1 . TGCGCCAGCAGCCAAGATCATCCGGTCACTGAAGCTTTCTTT CASSQDHPVTEAFF
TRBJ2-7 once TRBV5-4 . TGTGCCAGCAGCTCTACCGGGACAACCTACGACGAGCAGTACTTC CASSSTGTTYDEQYF
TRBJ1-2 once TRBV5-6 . TGTGCCAGCAGCTCCCCCCGGGCAGGGTGGGGCTACACCTTC CASSSPRAGWGYTF